This T cell receptor beta chain was found in a study of blood T cell repertoires in COVID-19. The germline V gene has CDR1 SEHNR and CDR2 FQNEAQ (reference sequence). Trimming left V 4 bases short and J 11 bases short, with 12 bases between. The CDR3 sequence is 12 residues long. Assignments of participants to cohorts depended upon their own reported clinical history. TCRdb keeps only in-frame clones here, not all; method: immunoSEQ multiplex PCR. The data contain 250,000 to 300,000 clones, 80% to 95% of them seen just once; the ten biggest clones take up roughly 1.1%. Sequenced sample: PBMCs or T cells enriched from blood (not recorded which). This clonotype was sampled from a woman aged 25-40 years who had recovered from COVID-19. The V gene is TRBV7-9, the J gene TRBJ2-1; the D gene is possibly TRBD2 (5 bases). In nucleotides, the CDR3 is TGTGCCAGCAGCTCAAGGGAGACTAAGCAGTTCTTC. It yields the protein CASSSRETKQFF.